The sample holds many counts of the clone carrying this T cell receptor (beta chain). As for time point: newly diagnosed GD, antithyroid drugs for less than 3 months. With RNA extracted from PBMCs as input, the TCR library was made. The authors built TCR beta libraries using iRepertoire HTBI primers and Arm-PCR of CDR3 regions. Each CDR3 protein is one row after TCRdb ran MiXCR on the multiplex PCR reads. The sample has approximately 490,000 distinct CDR3 sequences, 16% seen once; the top ten hold less than 15%. This specimen comes from a study of regulatory T cells in long-lasting Graves disease. The V gene end was trimmed by 4 bases and the J gene end by 4 bases; junction bases not matched to a gene: 15. CDR1 is DFQATT, CDR2 SNEGSKA, per germline (reference sequence). The CDR3 runs to 18 residues. The sample also formed part of further work on T cells in Graves' hyperthyroidism and ophthalmopathy. That work contributes: The hyperthyroidism patients had all been newly diagnosed, and their disease duration was under 2 months. Their ages ranged from 18 to 65 years.

This receptor was identified in a man in his forties with Graves disease. The sample in question was peripheral blood mononuclear cells (PBMCs), obtained at new diagnosis, from a patient treated with antithyroid drugs. This chain uses TRBV20-1 with TRBJ2-7, with TRBD2 identical over 14 bases. CDR3 bases: TGCAGTGCTACAAGGTGGGGGACTAGCGGGAGAACCCAGTACGAGCAGTACTTC. Translating it yields CSATRWGTSGRTQYEQYF.